These 15 T cell receptor beta chains were all obtained from the same sample, sequenced in a study of graft-versus-host responses after intestinal transplantation. To release intraepithelial and lamina propria lymphocytes, the graft tissue was processed. TCRdb's table, derived via immunoSEQ multiplex PCR, lists solely in-frame clones and lacks some. The sample lists more than 13,000 clones, around 70% occurring once. The sample consisted of ileum tissue, taken approximately 780 days after intestinal transplantation. Receptors were obtained from a human patient who received an intestinal transplant, so some T cells may come from the graft donor.

The J gene is TRBJ2-7, the V gene TRBV28; possibly TRBD1 for D (7 bases). Deletions cut 4 bases from V and 4 bases from J, with 20 bases between. CDR3 length equals 16 residues. Germline V gives CDR1 MDHEN, CDR2 SYDVKM. The CDR3 bases are TGTGCCAGCAGTTCCCCCAGGGGGGCGCGACGGTACGAGCAGTACTTC. It codes for CASSSPRGARRYEQYF.

This clone has just a few counts. V is TRBV28 and J is TRBJ2-2, with 12 positions matching TRBD2. This CDR3 has 15 residues. V was clipped by 6 bases and J by 7 bases; unmatched bases: 6. Germline CDR1 MDHEN, CDR2 SYDVKM. CDR3 amino acids: CASSGLAGWGGELFF. CDR3 bases: TGTGCCAGCAGCGGACTAGCGGGGTGGGGCGGGGAGCTGTTTTTT.

The chain recombines TRBV5-1 with TRBJ2-5; 16 nucleotides align to TRBD2. CDR1 is SGHRS, CDR2 YFSETQ, per germline. CDR3 length: 21 amino acids. The J segment lost 5 bases and the V segment lost 4 bases, leaving 20 bases of the junction unmatched. The CDR3 region is CASSRNPGTSGGATPLETQYF. In DNA form, the CDR3 reads TGCGCCAGCAGCCGAAACCCTGGGACTAGCGGGGGGGCCACCCCTCTGGAGACCCAGTACTTC.

The rearrangement joins TRBV9 to TRBJ2-5; tentative D call: TRBD2 (6 bases). The end of the DNA is better explained by TRBJ2-7, so the J call may be wrong. CDR1 is SGDLS, CDR2 YYNGEE, per germline. This CDR3 has 17 residues. CDR3 bases: TGTGCCAGCAGCGTAGTCCCGAACGGGCGATCCGGGGGCGAGCAGTACTTC. The encoded protein is CASSVVPNGRSGGEQYF.

The gene calls are TRBV6-1 and TRBJ1-1, with D unclear. V lost 2 bases, J lost 4 bases, and 8 bases lay in between. Germline CDR1 is MNHNS and CDR2 is SASEGT. The CDR3 has 13 residues. The CDR3 nucleotides read TGTGCCAGCAGTGAATATGCGAGCACTGAAGCTTTCTTT. This gives the protein CASSEYASTEAFF.

This chain uses TRBV7-3 with TRBJ2-6; no clear D. V was trimmed by 5 bases and J by 4 bases, leaving 15 bases between them. The CDR3 contains 16 residues. CDR1 and CDR2 (germline): SGHTA, FQGTGA. CDR3 in amino acids: CASSPQARAGANVLTF. CDR3 bases: TGTGCCAGCAGCCCCCAGGCCCGGGCCGGGGCCAACGTCCTGACTTTC. Looking up the rest from reference TRBV7-3 and TRBJ2-6 gives the full variable domain: GAGVSQTPSNKVTEKGKYVELRCDPISGHTALYWYRQSLGQGPEFLIYFQGTGAADDSGLPNDRFFAVRPEGSVSTLKIQRTERGDSAVYLCASSPQARAGANVLTFGAGSRLTVL.

This clone was counted a few times. This chain links TRBV6-5 with TRBJ1-2; no reliable D call. Trimming removed 2 bases at V and 8 bases at J, with 12 bases between. Germline lookup yields CDR1 MNHEY and CDR2 SVGAGI. The CDR3 contains 13 residues. In nucleotides, the CDR3 is TGTGCCAGCAGTTACGGCCAGGCGGTCGGCTACACCTTC. This encodes CASSYGQAVGYTF.

The chain carries TRBV6-5 and TRBJ1-6; possible D gene TRBD1, 6 bases. The V gene's germline CDR1 is MNHEY and CDR2 SVGAGI. Deletions cut 0 bases from V and 0 bases from J, with 6 bases between. The CDR3 covers 16 residues. CDR3 residues: CASSYSGHSYNSPLHF. CDR3 nucleotide sequence: TGTGCCAGCAGTTACTCGGGACACTCCTATAATTCACCCCTCCACTTT.

This clone was counted only a few times. The V gene is TRBV6-5, the J gene TRBJ2-2; D not resolved. The CDR3 is made up of 12 amino acids. Trimming took off 5 bases at V and 7 bases at J, with 8 bases between the two ends. From germline, CDR1 is MNHEY and CDR2 SVGAGI. CDR3 in DNA: TGTGCCAGCAGTAGGGCCCGCGGGGAGCTGTTTTTT. Translation gives CASSRARGELFF.

The V gene is TRBV4-2, the J gene TRBJ1-3; unclear D gene. Trimming stripped 0 bases from V and 0 bases from J, with 9 bases between. In germline, CDR1 is LGHNA, CDR2 YNFKEQ. The CDR3 extends over 16 amino acids. CDR3 amino acids: CASSQDSWSSGNTIYF. As DNA, the CDR3 is TGTGCCAGCAGCCAAGACTCCTGGAGCTCTGGAAACACCATATATTTT.

There are a few counts of this clone. The chain recombines TRBV7-4 with TRBJ2-5; 9 nucleotides align to TRBD1. The trim removed 5 bases at V and 4 bases at J, leaving 14 bases unmatched. The CDR3 runs 17 residues. Germline assignment: CDR1 SGHVT and CDR2 SQSDAQ. CDR3 in amino acids: CASSQFRQGEIRETQYF. CDR3 in DNA: TGTGCCAGCAGCCAATTCCGACAGGGGGAAATCCGAGAGACCCAGTACTTC.

This clone turned up a few times. This chain joins TRBV10-3 and TRBJ1-3; D remains ambiguous. This CDR3 comprises 15 residues. CDR1 is ENHRY and CDR2 is SYGVKD in the germline V gene. Trimming took 6 bases from V and 2 from J, leaving 14 bases between them. This CDR3 reads CAISPFVGPGNTIYF. The CDR3 nucleotides are TGTGCCATCAGCCCCTTTGTAGGGCCTGGAAACACCATATATTTT.

This clone was found a few times. The chain is built from TRBV5-1 and TRBJ2-2; 10 nucleotides agree with TRBD1. Germline V CDR1 and CDR2: SGHRS, YFSETQ. The CDR3 loop spans 17 amino acids. V was pared by 0 bases and J by 7 bases, with 9 bases of the junction left unmatched. The CDR3 loop reads CASSLATGTGAIGELFF. The DNA for the CDR3 is TGCGCCAGCAGCTTGGCCACCGGGACAGGGGCGATCGGGGAGCTGTTTTTT.

The V gene is TRBV18, the J gene TRBJ2-3; tentatively, D is TRBD1 or TRBD2 (6 bases each). The V gene lost 3 bases and the J gene lost 4 bases, with 14 bases spanning the gap. The germline gives CDR1 KGHSH, CDR2 LQKENI. The CDR3 consists of 15 residues. DNA for the CDR3: TGTGCCAGCTCACCCTGGAGGGGGGCCTCAGATACGCAGTATTTT. Its translation: CASSPWRGASDTQYF.

The V call is TRBV5-1, the J call TRBJ2-2; tentative D call: TRBD2 (5 bases). Germline CDR1 SGHRS, CDR2 YFSETQ. V was trimmed by 6 bases and J by 4 bases, leaving 13 bases between them. CDR3 length equals 14 residues. In DNA, the CDR3 is TGCGCCAGCAAAGAAGTTGGGAGCACCGGGGAGCTGTTTTTT. This encodes CASKEVGSTGELFF.